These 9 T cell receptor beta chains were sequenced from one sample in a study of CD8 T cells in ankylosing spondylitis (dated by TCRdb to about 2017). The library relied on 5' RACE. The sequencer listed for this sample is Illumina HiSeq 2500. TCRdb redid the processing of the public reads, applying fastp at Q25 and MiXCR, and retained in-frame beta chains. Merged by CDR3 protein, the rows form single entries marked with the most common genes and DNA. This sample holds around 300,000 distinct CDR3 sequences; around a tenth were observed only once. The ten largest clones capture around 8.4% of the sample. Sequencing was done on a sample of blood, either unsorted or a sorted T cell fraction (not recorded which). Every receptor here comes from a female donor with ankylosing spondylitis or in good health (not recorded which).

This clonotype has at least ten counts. CDR3: CSAKGIEAGTYEQYF. Here the CDR3 DNA reads TGCAGTGCTAAGGGTATCGAGGCGGGCACCTACGAGCAGTACTTC. The J gene is TRBJ2-7, the V gene TRBV20-1; D is possibly TRBD2 (5 bases). Germline V gives CDR1 DFQATT, CDR2 SNEGSKA (reference sequence). The CDR3 totals 15 residues. Trimming took off 4 bases at V and 2 bases at J, with 18 bases between the two ends.

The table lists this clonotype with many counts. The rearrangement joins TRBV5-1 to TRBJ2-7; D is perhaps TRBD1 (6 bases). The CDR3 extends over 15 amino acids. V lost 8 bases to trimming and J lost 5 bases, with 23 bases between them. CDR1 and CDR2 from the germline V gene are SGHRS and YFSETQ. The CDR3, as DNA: TGCGCCAGTAGTACCTCGGACAGACCCCTCCACGAGCAGTACTTC. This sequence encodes CASSTSDRPLHEQYF.

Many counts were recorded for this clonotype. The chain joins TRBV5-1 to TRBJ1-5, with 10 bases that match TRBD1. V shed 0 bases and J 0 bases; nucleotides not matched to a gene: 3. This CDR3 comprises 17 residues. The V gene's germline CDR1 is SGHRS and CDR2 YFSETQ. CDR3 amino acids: CASSLADRGLSNQPQHF. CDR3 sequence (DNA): TGCGCCAGCAGCTTGGCTGACAGGGGGCTTAGCAATCAGCCCCAGCATTTT.

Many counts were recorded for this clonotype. The DNA of the CDR3 is TGTGCCAGCAGCCCAGACAGGGCTGAGAACACTGAAGCTTTCTTT. Protein sequence: CASSPDRAENTEAFF. This chain joins TRBV7-2 and TRBJ1-1, with 7 bases that match TRBD1. The CDR3 sequence is 15 residues long. The V and J ends lost 5 bases and 1 base, in that order; junction bases with no gene match: 7. The germline V gene has CDR1 SGHTA and CDR2 FQGNSA.

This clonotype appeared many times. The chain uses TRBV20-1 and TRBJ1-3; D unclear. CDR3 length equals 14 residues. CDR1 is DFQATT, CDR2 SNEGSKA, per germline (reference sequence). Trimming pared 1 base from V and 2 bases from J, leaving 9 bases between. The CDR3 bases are TGCAGTGCTAGAGGGGTTCCCCCTGGAAACACCATATATTTT. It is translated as CSARGVPPGNTIYF.

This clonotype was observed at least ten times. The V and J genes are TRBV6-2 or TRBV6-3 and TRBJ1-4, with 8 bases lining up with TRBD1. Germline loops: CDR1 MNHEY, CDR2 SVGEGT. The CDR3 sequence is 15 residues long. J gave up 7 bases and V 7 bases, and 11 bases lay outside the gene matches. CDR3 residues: CASKTPGGATEKLFF. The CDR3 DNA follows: TGTGCCAGCAAGACCCCAGGGGGCGCGACTGAAAAACTGTTTTTT.

The CDR3 sequence is CASSFGGAAVRETQYF. The DNA of the CDR3 is TGTGCCAGCAGTTTTGGGGGCGCAGCCGTTCGGGAGACCCAGTACTTC. This chain uses TRBV28 with TRBJ2-5; perhaps TRBD1 as D (6 bases). The V end was cut by 3 bases, the J end by 5 bases, with 19 bases between. Germline V gene data show CDR1 as MDHEN and CDR2 as SYDVKM. The CDR3 has 16 residues.

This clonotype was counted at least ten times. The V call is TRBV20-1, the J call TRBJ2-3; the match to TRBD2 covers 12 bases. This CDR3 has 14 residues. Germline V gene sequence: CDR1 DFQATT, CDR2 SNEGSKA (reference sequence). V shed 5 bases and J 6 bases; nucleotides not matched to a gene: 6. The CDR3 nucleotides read TGCAGTGCTTCGACTAGCGGGAGTTTTGATACGCAGTATTTT. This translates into CSASTSGSFDTQYF.

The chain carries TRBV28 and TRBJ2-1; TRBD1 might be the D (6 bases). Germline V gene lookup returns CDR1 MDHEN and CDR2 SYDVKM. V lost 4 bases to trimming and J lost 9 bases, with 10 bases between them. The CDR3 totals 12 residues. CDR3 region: CASSYRAGEQFF. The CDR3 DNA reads TGTGCCAGCAGTTACAGGGCAGGTGAGCAGTTCTTC.